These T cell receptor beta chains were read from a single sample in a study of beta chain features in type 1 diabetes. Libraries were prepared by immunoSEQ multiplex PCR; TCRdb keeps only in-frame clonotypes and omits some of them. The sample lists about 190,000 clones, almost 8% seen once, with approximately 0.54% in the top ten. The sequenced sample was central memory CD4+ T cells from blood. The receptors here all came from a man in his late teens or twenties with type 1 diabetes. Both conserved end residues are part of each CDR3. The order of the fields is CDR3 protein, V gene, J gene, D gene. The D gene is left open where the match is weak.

cdr3_aa: CAWSGLAAGNEQFF
v_call: TRBV30
j_call: TRBJ2-1
d_call: TRBD2

cdr3_aa: CASSPKTSGTGEQYF
v_call: TRBV5-4
j_call: TRBJ2-7
d_call: TRBD2

cdr3_aa: CASSGDGQPNQPQHF
v_call: TRBV5-1
j_call: TRBJ1-5
d_call: .

cdr3_aa: CASSLELNYGYTF
v_call: TRBV5-4
j_call: TRBJ1-2
d_call: .

cdr3_aa: CASSLSRTGELFF
v_call: TRBV27
j_call: TRBJ2-2
d_call: .

cdr3_aa: CASSPGQGTYGYTF
v_call: TRBV7-2
j_call: TRBJ1-2
d_call: TRBD1

cdr3_aa: CASSIQGYGYTF
v_call: TRBV7-2
j_call: TRBJ1-2
d_call: .

cdr3_aa: CASSFWTLSYEQYF
v_call: TRBV28
j_call: TRBJ2-7
d_call: .

cdr3_aa: CASSYQGSQYF
v_call: TRBV6-6
j_call: TRBJ2-7
d_call: .

cdr3_aa: CASSVTSGTSGGLGTDTQYF
v_call: TRBV9
j_call: TRBJ2-3
d_call: TRBD2

cdr3_aa: CASSFYGLDRVETQYF
v_call: TRBV5-6
j_call: TRBJ2-5
d_call: TRBD1

cdr3_aa: CASSIDSSPGTEAFF
v_call: TRBV5-1
j_call: TRBJ1-1
d_call: .

cdr3_aa: CATSRDGPLRGNGYTF
v_call: TRBV15
j_call: TRBJ1-2
d_call: .

cdr3_aa: CSAGQGAEQPQHF
v_call: TRBV29-1
j_call: TRBJ1-5
d_call: TRBD1

cdr3_aa: CASSPGTWGIGGELFF
v_call: TRBV18
j_call: TRBJ2-2
d_call: .

cdr3_aa: CASSRQGRAEAFF
v_call: TRBV6-5
j_call: TRBJ1-1
d_call: TRBD1

cdr3_aa: CASSPRTSHEQYF
v_call: TRBV7-2
j_call: TRBJ2-7
d_call: .

cdr3_aa: CASSTDTFAGELFF
v_call: TRBV28
j_call: TRBJ2-2
d_call: .

cdr3_aa: CASTVEIYNEQFF
v_call: TRBV2
j_call: TRBJ2-1
d_call: .

cdr3_aa: CASSFRRAGGRNEQYF
v_call: TRBV5-4
j_call: TRBJ2-7
d_call: TRBD2

cdr3_aa: CASSLESPAKMRYEQYF
v_call: TRBV7-2
j_call: TRBJ2-7
d_call: .

cdr3_aa: CASRHGGGGRRSEQFF
v_call: TRBV11-2
j_call: TRBJ2-1
d_call: .

cdr3_aa: CAWSTPDRVADTQYF
v_call: TRBV30
j_call: TRBJ2-3
d_call: TRBD1

cdr3_aa: CASSTTVSRGGYTF
v_call: TRBV28
j_call: TRBJ1-2
d_call: .

cdr3_aa: CASSRRGGLAGVVNEQFF
v_call: TRBV7-8
j_call: TRBJ2-1
d_call: TRBD2

cdr3_aa: CASLGLAGLSYNEQFF
v_call: TRBV28
j_call: TRBJ2-1
d_call: TRBD2

cdr3_aa: CAWRALAGGREETQYF
v_call: TRBV30
j_call: TRBJ2-5
d_call: TRBD2

cdr3_aa: CASSIIRDSRPYEQYF
v_call: TRBV19
j_call: TRBJ2-7
d_call: TRBD1

cdr3_aa: CSVEGVPGQGKAYEQYF
v_call: TRBV29-1
j_call: TRBJ2-7
d_call: TRBD1

cdr3_aa: CASSFLGAPRGYTF
v_call: TRBV5-8
j_call: TRBJ1-2
d_call: .

cdr3_aa: CASTGLAGGSHEQYF
v_call: TRBV27
j_call: TRBJ2-7
d_call: TRBD2

cdr3_aa: CASSPRGGNQPQHF
v_call: TRBV7-9
j_call: TRBJ1-5
d_call: .

cdr3_aa: CAWSGANTEAFF
v_call: TRBV30
j_call: TRBJ1-1
d_call: .

cdr3_aa: CASSRSRLNTEAFF
v_call: TRBV27
j_call: TRBJ1-1
d_call: .

cdr3_aa: CSVVMWPARDYGYTF
v_call: TRBV29-1
j_call: TRBJ1-2
d_call: .

cdr3_aa: CASSLDTTDTQYF
v_call: TRBV11-2
j_call: TRBJ2-3
d_call: .

cdr3_aa: CASSGDRAGNTIYF
v_call: TRBV5-4
j_call: TRBJ1-3
d_call: TRBD1

cdr3_aa: CASSASWANNEQFF
v_call: TRBV9
j_call: TRBJ2-1
d_call: .

cdr3_aa: CASSSHRDRVTEAFF
v_call: TRBV6-9
j_call: TRBJ1-1
d_call: TRBD1

cdr3_aa: CASSRLDSAPPLHF
v_call: TRBV19
j_call: TRBJ1-6
d_call: .

cdr3_aa: CASKYSGTYEQYF
v_call: TRBV28
j_call: TRBJ2-7
d_call: .

cdr3_aa: CASSPTGASGLGEKLFF
v_call: TRBV18
j_call: TRBJ1-4
d_call: .

cdr3_aa: CASSSGLDGYTF
v_call: TRBV7-9
j_call: TRBJ1-2
d_call: .

cdr3_aa: CASSQSTSGRRNEQFF
v_call: TRBV18
j_call: TRBJ2-1
d_call: TRBD2

cdr3_aa: CASSQNSWGKAFF
v_call: TRBV7-9
j_call: TRBJ1-1
d_call: .

cdr3_aa: CASSSGGRALASFGDEQFF
v_call: TRBV7-9
j_call: TRBJ2-1
d_call: TRBD2

cdr3_aa: CATDRGNQPQHF
v_call: TRBV6-4
j_call: TRBJ1-5
d_call: TRBD1

cdr3_aa: CASSINPAGSNEQYF
v_call: TRBV19
j_call: TRBJ2-7
d_call: .

cdr3_aa: CASSKDGNTQYF
v_call: TRBV27
j_call: TRBJ2-3
d_call: .

cdr3_aa: CAISAGYSGGPQETQYF
v_call: TRBV10-3
j_call: TRBJ2-5
d_call: TRBD2

cdr3_aa: CASSYSVQGAYEQYF
v_call: TRBV6-5
j_call: TRBJ2-7
d_call: TRBD1

cdr3_aa: CASRKGAGEGKNIQYF
v_call: TRBV28
j_call: TRBJ2-4
d_call: TRBD2

cdr3_aa: CASSITEYNEQFF
v_call: TRBV19
j_call: TRBJ2-1
d_call: .

cdr3_aa: CASKAQTNTEAFF
v_call: TRBV2
j_call: TRBJ1-1
d_call: .

cdr3_aa: CAWMTQGNTGELFF
v_call: TRBV30
j_call: TRBJ2-2
d_call: .